The 21 T cell receptor beta chains below were found in one sample sequenced in a study of blood T cell repertoires in COVID-19. Sequencing was performed with immunoSEQ multiplex PCR; in TCRdb, only in-frame clones are kept and a portion is missing. Of 450,000 to 500,000 clones listed, 80% to 90% were seen once; the top ten hold approximately 2.9%. The sample was peripheral blood. The receptors originated from a human donor in a cohort sampled during active COVID-19.

This clone has a single count. This chain links TRBV18 with TRBJ2-7; D gene uncertain. Per the germline V gene, CDR1 is KGHSH and CDR2 is LQKENI. Between the trimmed V and J ends, which lost 5 bases and 2 bases, there was a span of 7 bases. The CDR3 runs to 12 residues. CDR3 region: CASSSTTYEQYF. The CDR3 nucleotides read TGTGCCAGCTCATCGACAACCTACGAGCAGTACTTC.

The chain employs TRBV6-5 and TRBJ2-7, with 9 bases matching TRBD2. The germline CDR1 and CDR2 sequences are MNHEY and SVGAGI. CDR3 length: 14 residues. J was trimmed by 6 bases and V by 0 bases; bases with no gene match: 3. The CDR3 loop is CASSYSGGRVEQYF. The CDR3 region has the DNA TGTGCCAGCAGTTACTCAGGCGGGAGGGTCGAGCAGTACTTC.

The chain is built from TRBV21-1 and TRBJ2-2; TRBD1, the D gene given by the table, was not confirmed from the DNA. TRBV21-1 is a pseudogene segment. There are 16 residues in the CDR3. The DNA of the CDR3 is TGTGCCAGCAGCACACCCGAGACAGGGAACACCGGGGAGCTGTTTTTT. It specifies CASSTPETGNTGELFF.

The chain recombines TRBV5-1 with TRBJ2-2, with 8 nucleotides matching TRBD1. The CDR3 runs 14 residues. V trimming: 4 bases; J trimming: 11 bases; junction bases outside the gene matches: 10. Looked up from germline, CDR1 is SGHRS and CDR2 is YFSETQ. CDR3 coding DNA: TGCGCCAGCAGCCGCATACAGACAGGGGAAGAGCTGTTTTTT. Protein: CASSRIQTGEELFF. Filled out from reference TRBV5-1 and TRBJ2-2, the complete variable domain reads KAGVTQTPRYLIKTRGQQVTLSCSPISGHRSVSWYQQTPGQGLQFLFEYFSETQRNKGNFPGRFSGRQFSNSRSEMNVSTLELGDSALYLCASSRIQTGEELFFGEGSRLTVL.

Regarding this clone: One junction end disagrees with the germline gene, perhaps due to a read error. The chain employs TRBV3-1 (or the pseudogene TRBV3-2) and TRBJ2-7, with 10 bases lining up with TRBD1. This CDR3 has 14 residues. Per the germline V gene, CDR1 is LGHDT and CDR2 is YNNKEL (reference sequence). The CDR3 reads CASSQVGQGFDVDF. DNA for the CDR3: TGTGCCAGCAGCCAAGTGGGACAGGGGTTCGATGTGGACTTC.

This clone was seen just once. The J gene is TRBJ2-5, the V gene TRBV11-3; tentative D call: TRBD2 (5 bases). This CDR3 comprises 14 residues. V lost 1 base to trimming and J lost 5 bases, with 11 bases between them. Germline assignment: CDR1 SGHNT and CDR2 YENEEA. This chain's CDR3 is CASSLGPGGETQYF. The CDR3 DNA sequence: TGTGCCAGCAGCTTAGGGCCGGGCGGGGAGACCCAGTACTTC.

The chain couples TRBV4-1 to TRBJ2-7; TRBD1 matches 9 bases. Germline CDR1 and CDR2: MGHRA and YSYEKL. This CDR3 is built from 15 residues. The junction had 7 bases not matched to a gene; V was cut back by 4 bases and J by 3 bases. The CDR3 DNA reads as TGCGCCAGCAGCCGGATGGACAGGGGAAACTACGAGCAGTACTTC. As protein: CASSRMDRGNYEQYF.

This chain's CDR3 is CASSLEQSYGYTF. In DNA form, the CDR3 reads TGTGCCAGCAGTTTAGAACAGTCCTATGGCTACACCTTC. V usage is TRBV12-3 or TRBV12-4 and J usage is TRBJ1-2; D is unclear. V dropped 1 base and J dropped 4 bases, with 7 bases sitting between them. There are 13 residues in the CDR3.

The chain is built from TRBV5-4 and TRBJ2-5, with D tentatively TRBD1 (5 bases). V shed 0 bases and J shed 3 bases, with 6 bases lying between them. Germline V gene sequence: CDR1 SGHNT, CDR2 YYREEE (reference sequence). The CDR3 runs to 13 residues. Here the CDR3 reads CASSLVGEETQYF. The CDR3, as DNA: TGTGCCAGCAGCTTGGTAGGGGAAGAGACCCAGTACTTC. The variable domain in full, with the rest retrieved from reference TRBV5-4 and TRBJ2-5, is ETGVTQSPTHLIKTRGQQVTLRCSSQSGHNTVSWYQQALGQGPQFIFQYYREEENGRGNFPPRFSGLQFPNYSSELNVNALELDDSALYLCASSLVGEETQYFGPGTRLLVL.

This chain connects TRBV7-8 to TRBJ1-4; 7 bases agree with TRBD1. CDR1 is SGHVS and CDR2 is FQNEAQ in the germline V gene. This CDR3 contains 16 residues. V was clipped by 5 bases and J by 8 bases; unmatched bases: 14. CDR3 sequence (DNA): TGTGCCAGCAGCCCCATGAAGGAGGGGGCTAGGGAAAAACTGTTTTTT. Translated: CASSPMKEGAREKLFF.

This sequence joins TRBV27 and TRBJ1-2; 7 bases align to TRBD1. Looked up from germline, CDR1 is MNHEY and CDR2 is SMNVEV (reference sequence). This CDR3 region has 13 residues. J lost 3 bases, V lost 2 bases, and 0 bases had no gene match. CDR3: CASSLDRDYGYTF. The CDR3 DNA is TGTGCCAGCAGTTTAGACAGGGACTATGGCTACACCTTC.

This chain joins TRBV4-2 and TRBJ2-5; the match to TRBD1 covers 9 bases. V trimming: 4 bases; J trimming: 5 bases; junction bases outside the gene matches: 8. Germline V gives CDR1 LGHNA, CDR2 YNFKEQ. CDR3 size: 15 residues. The CDR3 coding sequence is TGTGCCAGCAGCCCAAACAGGGGGCGTGGGGAGACCCAGTACTTC. Translation gives CASSPNRGRGETQYF.

The genes are TRBV6-1 and TRBJ1-1; D unresolved. Trimming took off 0 bases at V and 5 bases at J, with 13 bases between the two ends. CDR3 length equals 15 residues. Germline V gene lookup returns CDR1 MNHNS and CDR2 SASEGT. The CDR3 region is CASSEADGSGTEAFF. Here the CDR3 DNA reads TGTGCCAGCAGTGAAGCGGACGGGTCGGGGACTGAAGCTTTCTTT.

The chain is built from TRBV21-1 and TRBJ2-7; the tabulated D call, TRBD2, remains unverified against the DNA. TRBV21-1 has pseudogene status. The CDR3 has 12 residues. CDR3 DNA: TGTGCCAGGGGGGGTTGCTCCTACGAGCAGTACTTC. It codes for CARGGCSYEQYF.

The chain has TRBV4-1 and TRBJ1-5, with D unclear. This CDR3 is built from 16 residues. V was pared by 5 bases and J by 2 bases, with 16 bases between. Germline assignment: CDR1 MGHRA and CDR2 YSYEKL. The CDR3 DNA reads TGCGCCAGCAGCAAAGGGAATAACGGGGGCAATCAGCCCCAGCATTTT. Its protein product is CASSKGNNGGNQPQHF.

The chain combines TRBV27 with TRBJ2-2, with a possible D match to TRBD2 (5 bases). Trimming pared 6 bases from V and 0 bases from J, leaving 11 bases between. This CDR3 is built from 15 residues. Germline CDR1 reads MNHEY; CDR2 reads SMNVEV (reference sequence). In DNA form, the CDR3 reads TGTGCCAGCAGAGGAGGCAGCTCGAACACCGGGGAGCTGTTTTTT. Translated, it gives CASRGGSSNTGELFF.

This sequence joins TRBV6-4 and TRBJ1-5; D is perhaps TRBD1 (6 bases). V lost 5 bases, J lost 4 bases, and 9 bases lay in between. The germline V gene encodes CDR1 MRHNA and CDR2 SNTAGT. The CDR3 spans 13 residues. The CDR3 loop is CASSRDRNQPQHF. CDR3 DNA sequence: TGTGCCAGCAGTCGAGACAGGAATCAGCCCCAGCATTTT.

V is TRBV19 and J is TRBJ1-2, with D perhaps TRBD1 (5 bases). The CDR3 length is 14 residues. Germline-derived CDR1 and CDR2 are LNHDA and SQIVND (reference sequence). Trimming shortened V by 3 bases and J by 4 bases, and 12 bases separated the two germline ends. The CDR3 nucleotides are TGTGCCAGTAGTATGTATAGGGGCGGCTATGGCTACACCTTC. Translation gives CASSMYRGGYGYTF.

The genes are TRBV6-2 or TRBV6-3 and TRBJ1-5, with 9 nucleotides matching TRBD1. The CDR3 is made up of 15 amino acids. Losses at the gene ends were 5 bases for V and 3 bases for J; bases not matched to a gene: 5. The germline gives CDR1 MNHEY, CDR2 SVGEGT. CDR3 loop: CASSGQGIANQPQHF. The CDR3 nucleotides are TGTGCCAGCAGTGGACAGGGGATCGCCAATCAGCCCCAGCATTTT.

This sequence joins TRBV20-1 and TRBJ1-2, with 7 nucleotides matching TRBD1. Unmatched junction bases numbered 13, after V lost 3 bases and J lost 0 bases. The CDR3 is 17 residues long. Germline-derived CDR1 and CDR2 are DFQATT and SNEGSKA (reference sequence). The CDR3 here is CSASNVGTVLSNYGYTF. The CDR3 nucleotides read TGCAGTGCTAGTAACGTTGGGACAGTGCTATCTAACTATGGCTACACCTTC.

The CDR3 loop reads CASSAGLAGVAYEQYF. The CDR3 DNA sequence: TGTGCCAGCAGCGCGGGACTAGCGGGAGTTGCCTACGAGCAGTACTTC. The genes are TRBV9 and TRBJ2-7, with TRBD2 matching 14 bases. Looked up from germline, CDR1 is SGDLS and CDR2 is YYNGEE. The V gene end was trimmed by 3 bases and the J gene end by 2 bases; junction bases not matched to a gene: 4. This CDR3 region has 16 residues.